One sample yielded the 22 T cell receptor beta chains listed below, sequenced in a study of blood T cell repertoires in COVID-19. TCRdb's copy holds only in-frame clones and misses some; the assay was immunoSEQ multiplex PCR. This sample has about 300,000 clones, with over 75% found just once. What was sequenced was peripheral blood. The source of these receptors is a human donor in a cohort sampled during active COVID-19.

This chain links TRBV6-6 with TRBJ2-6, with D uncertain. The CDR3 has 16 residues. V shed 0 bases and J shed 4 bases, with 10 bases lying between them. The V gene's germline CDR1 is MNHNY and CDR2 SVGAGI (reference sequence). The CDR3 DNA is TGTGCCAGCAGTTACTCGGGCCCCATCGGGGCCAACGTCCTGACTTTC. Its protein is CASSYSGPIGANVLTF.

The chain carries TRBV29-1 and TRBJ2-5; 10 bases agree with TRBD2. V lost 1 base to trimming and J lost 4 bases; unmatched junction nucleotides: 6. The CDR3 is made up of 15 amino acids. CDR1 SQVTM and CDR2 ANQGSEA come from the germline V gene. DNA for the CDR3: TGCAGCGTTGAAGGAAGCGGGAGGGCCGGAGAGACCCAGTACTTC. Translated, it gives CSVEGSGRAGETQYF.

The chain combines TRBV9 with TRBJ2-5; TRBD2 matches at 7 bases. This CDR3 is built from 14 residues. Germline V lookup: CDR1 SGDLS, CDR2 YYNGEE. V shed 5 bases, J shed 2 bases, and the junction held 6 bases outside the gene matches. CDR3 sequence reads: CASSPAGVQETQYF. The CDR3 DNA follows: TGTGCCAGCAGTCCTGCGGGAGTTCAAGAGACCCAGTACTTC.

The chain links TRBV19 to TRBJ2-5; TRBD2 matches 7 bases. Germline V gene data show CDR1 as LNHDA and CDR2 as SQIVND (reference sequence). The CDR3 loop spans 14 amino acids. The V and J ends lost 11 bases and 2 bases, in that order; junction bases with no gene match: 11. DNA for the CDR3: TGTGCCGGGGCGGCGGGAGTGGGGCAAGAGACCCAGTACTTC. Its protein is CAGAAGVGQETQYF. Complete variable domain (other parts from reference TRBV19 and TRBJ2-5): DGGITQSPKYLFRKEGQNVTLSCEQNLNHDAMYWYRQDPGQGLRLIYYSQIVNDFQKGDIAEGYSVSREKKESFPLTVTSAQKNPTAFYLCAGAAGVGQETQYFGPGTRLLVL.

The rearrangement uses TRBV11-2 and TRBJ2-7; 12 bases fit TRBD2. Germline loops: CDR1 SGHAT, CDR2 FQNNGV. V lost 4 bases and J lost 9; bases outside the gene matches: 13. CDR3 length: 16 residues. CDR3 sequence: CASSYSSSGRAPGQYF. In DNA form, the CDR3 reads TGTGCCAGCAGCTACTCTTCTAGCGGGAGGGCTCCCGGGCAGTACTTC. Combining the CDR3 with reference TRBV11-2 and TRBJ2-7 gives the whole variable domain EAGVAQSPRYKIIEKRQSVAFWCNPISGHATLYWYQQILGQGPKLLIQFQNNGVVDDSQLPKDRFSAERLKGVDSTLKIQPAKLEDSAVYLCASSYSSSGRAPGQYFGPGTRLTVT.

The chain combines TRBV7-6 with TRBJ2-6; weak D call: TRBD1 (8 bases). There are 16 residues in the CDR3. Trimming left V 4 bases short and J 2 bases short, with 12 bases between. CDR1 is SGHVS, CDR2 FNYEAQ, per germline. The CDR3 DNA is TGTGCCAGCAGCTCTACAGGGGGGGCTGGGGCCAACGTCCTGACTTTC. It codes for CASSSTGGAGANVLTF.

The gene calls are TRBV29-1 and TRBJ2-7; TRBD2 agrees at 13 bases. The CDR3 is 15 amino acids. Trimming removed 7 bases from V and 4 bases from J; junction bases left unmatched: 10. Germline CDR1 reads SQVTM; CDR2 reads ANQGSEA. This CDR3 is CSASSGLAGIYEQYF. The DNA for the CDR3 is TGCAGCGCTTCTTCGGGACTAGCGGGAATATACGAGCAGTACTTC.

V gene TRBV19 combines with J gene TRBJ1-4; the D is unclear. The CDR3 consists of 15 residues. Germline CDR1 reads LNHDA; CDR2 reads SQIVND (reference sequence). V lost 3 bases, J lost 2 bases, and 10 bases lay in between. CDR3: CASSMFGGTNEKLFF. CDR3 in DNA: TGTGCCAGTAGTATGTTCGGTGGTACTAATGAAAAACTGTTTTTT.

This sequence joins TRBV18 and TRBJ1-4, with 8 bases matching TRBD1. Germline V gives CDR1 KGHSH, CDR2 LQKENI. Unmatched junction bases numbered 4, after V lost 6 bases and J lost 4 bases. CDR3 length: 14 amino acids. The CDR3 loop is CASSPGQVNEKLFF. The CDR3 DNA reads TGTGCCAGCTCTCCGGGACAGGTTAATGAAAAACTGTTTTTT.

The J gene is TRBJ2-5, the V gene TRBV10-2; a possible D gene is TRBD2 (5 bases). CDR3 length: 15 residues. CDR1 and CDR2 (germline): WSHSY, SAAADI. Between the trimmed V and J ends, which lost 0 bases and 5 bases, there was a span of 13 bases. The CDR3 loop is CASSESRYPGETQYF. In DNA form, the CDR3 reads TGCGCCAGCAGTGAGTCTCGATACCCGGGGGAGACCCAGTACTTC.

This rearrangement joins TRBV5-1 to TRBJ2-1; 9 bases match TRBD1. The CDR3 is 16 residues long. Trimming removed 4 bases from V and 0 bases from J; junction bases left unmatched: 5. In germline, CDR1 is SGHRS, CDR2 YFSETQ. Here the CDR3 reads CASSVGTGSSYNEQFF. In DNA form, the CDR3 reads TGCGCCAGCAGCGTTGGGACAGGGAGCTCCTACAATGAGCAGTTCTTC.

The chain combines TRBV28 with TRBJ2-7; 9 nucleotides align to TRBD1. The trim removed 6 bases at V and 2 bases at J, leaving 8 bases unmatched. This CDR3 region has 15 residues. The V gene's germline CDR1 is MDHEN and CDR2 SYDVKM. CDR3 sequence: CASSPSGQGAYEQYF. As DNA, the CDR3 is TGTGCCAGCAGCCCCTCGGGACAGGGAGCCTACGAGCAGTACTTC.

The gene calls are TRBV3-1 (or the pseudogene TRBV3-2) and TRBJ2-5, with 7 bases that match TRBD1. CDR3 size: 14 residues. The germline gives CDR1 LGHDT, CDR2 YNNKEL (reference sequence). The V gene end was trimmed by 5 bases and the J gene end by 3 bases; junction bases not matched to a gene: 6. The CDR3 region is CASSLQGNEETQYF. The CDR3 DNA sequence: TGTGCCAGCAGCTTACAGGGGAACGAAGAGACCCAGTACTTC.

The chain combines TRBV18 with TRBJ2-1; D remains unclear. CDR3 length: 13 residues. Trimming took 2 bases from V and 5 from J, leaving 7 bases between them. Germline V CDR1 and CDR2: KGHSH, LQKENI. The CDR3 bases are TGTGCCAGCTCACCAAGAAGCGACAATGAGCAGTTCTTC. Translating it yields CASSPRSDNEQFF.

The chain carries TRBV7-9 and TRBJ1-2; 9 bases align to TRBD1. The ends lost 5 bases at V and 10 bases at J; junction bases unmatched: 17. Germline V CDR1 and CDR2: SEHNR, FQNEAQ (reference sequence). The CDR3 loop spans 16 amino acids. CDR3 region: CASSTGTGPLRFDYTF. The CDR3 DNA reads as TGTGCCAGCAGCACCGGGACAGGGCCTTTAAGGTTCGACTACACCTTC.

This sequence joins TRBV3-1 (or the pseudogene TRBV3-2) and TRBJ1-3, with D hard to call. V was cut by 0 bases and J by 0 bases, with 15 bases left in between. This CDR3 has 18 residues. Germline lookup yields CDR1 LGHDT and CDR2 YNNKEL (reference sequence). This CDR3 is CASSQDDVRRSSGNTIYF. The DNA of the CDR3 is TGTGCCAGCAGCCAAGATGATGTTCGACGGAGCTCTGGAAACACCATATATTTT.

The chain is built from TRBV2 and TRBJ2-7; TRBD1 matches at 7 bases. The CDR3 consists of 13 residues. The germline gives CDR1 SNHLY, CDR2 FYNNEI. V was pared by 4 bases and J by 5 bases, with 5 bases of the junction left unmatched. CDR3 region: CASSVGQLDEQYF. Here the CDR3 DNA reads TGTGCCAGCAGTGTGGGACAGTTAGACGAGCAGTACTTC.

This clone has just one count. The chain is built from TRBV19 and TRBJ2-1; 12 bases are shared with TRBD1. After removal of 5 bases from V and 9 bases from J, the junction contained 8 bases not matched to a gene. CDR3 size: 15 residues. The germline V gene encodes CDR1 LNHDA and CDR2 SQIVND (reference sequence). The CDR3: CASSFPGQGASEQFF. DNA of the CDR3: TGTGCCAGTAGTTTCCCGGGACAGGGGGCTAGTGAGCAGTTCTTC.

This sequence joins TRBV7-9 and TRBJ1-2, with 7 bases aligning to TRBD1. The V gene's germline CDR1 is SEHNR and CDR2 FQNEAQ (reference sequence). Germline trimming cut 6 bases from V and 0 bases from J; bases unmatched to any gene: 4. The CDR3 covers 14 residues. As DNA, the CDR3 is TGTGCCAGCAGTGCGACAGGGACTAACTATGGCTACACCTTC. Amino acid sequence: CASSATGTNYGYTF.

The rearrangement links TRBV4-1 to TRBJ1-4; D gene uncertain. The CDR3 spans 15 residues. Germline V gives CDR1 MGHRA, CDR2 YSYEKL. The V and J ends lost 1 base and 8 bases respectively, with 14 bases between them. CDR3 DNA sequence: TGCGCCAGCAGCCAAGGTCCGTCATATCAGGAAAAACTGTTTTTT. It specifies CASSQGPSYQEKLFF.

On this clone itself: Other DNA sequences from this sample encode an identical CDR3 as well. The chain links TRBV7-9 to TRBJ1-4; D is perhaps TRBD1 (6 bases). Germline V gene data show CDR1 as SEHNR and CDR2 as FQNEAQ (reference sequence). The CDR3 contains 14 residues. The V end lost 3 bases, the J end lost 7 bases, and 12 bases lay between the germline ends. This chain's CDR3 is CASSLAGDGEKLFF. The CDR3 bases are TGTGCCAGCAGCTTGGCAGGGGATGGTGAAAAACTGTTTTTT.

As to this clone: Other DNA sequences of this sample code for an identical CDR3. The rearrangement links TRBV7-2 to TRBJ2-7; the match to TRBD2 covers 10 bases. The CDR3 loop spans 14 amino acids. Trimming removed 5 bases from V and 2 bases from J; junction bases left unmatched: 3. CDR1 and CDR2 (germline): SGHTA, FQGNSA. Written as DNA, the CDR3 is TGTGCCAGCAGCCGGACTAGCGGACCCTACGAGCAGTACTTC. Translation gives CASSRTSGPYEQYF.